A single sample gave rise to the 9 T cell receptor beta chains below, sequenced in a study of early T cells in non-severe SARS-CoV-2 infection. TCRdb itself ran the 5' RACE reads through MiXCR, one entry per CDR3 protein. Of 60,000 to 75,000 distinct CDR3 sequences listed, less than 15% were seen once; the top ten hold 3.5% to 5.5%. Sequencing was performed on whole blood. The receptors were sampled from an adult who was a healthcare worker with PCR-confirmed SARS-CoV-2 infection or an uninfected control (not recorded which).

This clonotype showed up just once. The V call is TRBV2, the J call TRBJ1-1; D is unclear. V was cut by 8 bases and J by 3 bases, with 7 bases left in between. The CDR3 spans 11 residues. In germline, CDR1 is SNHLY, CDR2 FYNNEI. The CDR3 DNA reads TGTGCCAGCGTGTATTACACTGAAGCTTTCTTT. It specifies CASVYYTEAFF.

Details on this clonotype: This clone may be a read error of a much larger clone one base away. The chain carries TRBV7-8 and TRBJ2-7; D perhaps matches TRBD2 (6 bases). This CDR3 spans 14 amino acids. The V gene's germline CDR1 is SGHVS and CDR2 FQNEAQ. With 8 bases removed from V and 5 bases from J, the gap between germline ends came to 19 bases. CDR3 bases: TGTGCCAGCGACTCCATTCGGGGGAACCACGAGCAGTACTTC. It codes for CASDSIRGNHEQYF.

This clonotype appeared a few times. This chain joins TRBV7-8 and TRBJ2-5; maybe TRBD2 (5 bases). Germline assignment: CDR1 SGHVS and CDR2 FQNEAQ. V shed 4 bases and J shed 5 bases, with 8 bases lying between them. This CDR3 has 12 residues. The CDR3 is CASSSQRETQYF. CDR3 coding DNA: TGTGCCAGCAGCTCCCAGCGGGAGACCCAGTACTTC.

This clonotype occurred many times. The rearrangement links TRBV30 to TRBJ2-4; D tentatively fits TRBD1 or TRBD2 (5 bases each). Germline V gene sequence: CDR1 GTSNPN, CDR2 SVGIG (reference sequence). The CDR3 sequence is 15 residues long. Deletions cut 4 bases from V and 2 bases from J, with 15 bases between. DNA for the CDR3: TGTGCCTGGAAGGCAAGAGGGGAGTCCAAAAACATTCAGTACTTC. It translates to CAWKARGESKNIQYF.

This clonotype was detected many times. V usage is TRBV12-3 or TRBV12-4 and J usage is TRBJ2-3, with 8 bases matching TRBD1. J was trimmed by 4 bases and V by 3 bases; bases with no gene match: 6. The CDR3 totals 15 residues. The CDR3 bases are TGTGCCAGCAGTTTCCCCCAGGGGGCCTCAGATACGCAGTATTTT. Its translation is CASSFPQGASDTQYF.

This clonotype occurred a few times. V is TRBV20-1 and J is TRBJ1-1, with D perhaps matching TRBD1 (6 bases). Trimming stripped 6 bases from V and 1 base from J, with 12 bases between. CDR3 length: 13 amino acids. Germline CDR1 reads DFQATT; CDR2 reads SNEGSKA (reference sequence). The CDR3 coding sequence is TGCAGTGCGGAAGAGGGGGGGAACACTGAAGCTTTCTTT. This codes for CSAEEGGNTEAFF.

This clonotype came up many times. V usage is TRBV5-8 and J usage is TRBJ2-1; D uncertain. The germline CDR1 and CDR2 sequences are SGHTS and YDEGEE. The CDR3 covers 12 residues. Trimming pared 6 bases from V and 9 bases from J, leaving 13 bases between. Here the CDR3 DNA reads TGTGCCAGCACCGTTCTTTGGGGTGAGCAGTTCTTC. Protein: CASTVLWGEQFF.

The rearrangement links TRBV27 to TRBJ1-6; D is ambiguous. The CDR3 length is 13 residues. V lost 5 bases and J lost 5, with 7 bases in between. The germline CDR1 and CDR2 sequences are MNHEY and SMNVEV (reference sequence). The CDR3 nucleotides read TGTGCCAGCAGTGCCAAAGATAATTCACCCCTCCACTTT. The encoded protein is CASSAKDNSPLHF.

This clonotype was picked up a small number of times. The chain is built from TRBV20-1 and TRBJ1-1; no clear D. V lost 0 bases, J lost 1 base, and 9 bases lay in between. The CDR3 consists of 14 residues. The germline gives CDR1 DFQATT, CDR2 SNEGSKA (reference sequence). CDR3: CSARDRAGNTEAFF. The CDR3 DNA reads TGCAGTGCTAGAGATAGGGCGGGGAACACTGAAGCTTTCTTT.